The clone carrying this T cell receptor beta chain was seen many times. Trimming stripped 1 base from V and 0 bases from J, with 11 bases between. Per the germline V gene, CDR1 is MGHRA and CDR2 is YSYEKL. The CDR3 runs to 16 residues. Graves' hyperthyroidism without ophthalmopathy progression within 18 months was termed stable. Researchers amplified the TCR beta CDR3 regions from RNA transcripts. The HTBI primer set drove a first-round RT-PCR of the TCR CDR3. TCRdb recomputed calls from the multiplex PCR reads with MiXCR, one row per CDR3 protein. The sample shows some 180,000 distinct CDR3 sequences, about a sixth of them seen only once. The data were obtained in a study of T cells in Graves' hyperthyroidism and ophthalmopathy.

V usage is TRBV4-1 and J usage is TRBJ2-3; D is unresolved. This clonotype was sampled from a woman in her fifties or sixties with Graves' hyperthyroidism. Sequencing was performed on blood. The CDR3 sequence is CASSQAGASSTDTQYF. CDR3 DNA: TGCGCCAGCAGCCAAGCTGGAGCGTCTAGCACAGATACGCAGTATTTT.